This TCR beta chain was captured by sequencing in a study of early T cells in non-severe SARS-CoV-2 infection. This clonotype was observed many times. TCRdb independently ran MiXCR on the 5' RACE reads; one entry per CDR3 protein. The repertoire holds over 35,000 distinct CDR3 sequences, about 4.5% seen once, with 15% to 20% in the top ten. Germline values: CDR1 LGHNA, CDR2 YNFKEQ. This CDR3 spans 15 amino acids. V shed 1 base, J shed 4 bases, and the junction held 2 bases outside the gene matches. The source is an adult who was a healthcare worker with PCR-confirmed SARS-CoV-2 infection or an uninfected control (not recorded which). V usage is TRBV4-2 and J usage is TRBJ2-1; 9 bases are a match to TRBD2. The specimen was whole blood. DNA for the CDR3: TGTGCCAGCAGCCAAGTTAGCGGGGGATACAATGAGCAGTTCTTC. Protein product: CASSQVSGGYNEQFF.